This entry describes one TCR beta chain. This entry belongs to a study of T-cell memory formation after mild COVID-19. Across the whole study: Largely donor-specific sequence clusters came from a couple of donors.

TCRdb ran MiXCR on the 5' RACE reads and lists one entry per CDR3 protein. The sample includes hundreds of thousands of distinct CDR3 sequences, 25% to 30% of them seen just once. The sample comprised PBMCs or a T cell subset sorted from them (not recorded which). The receptor's source is an adult woman who had mild COVID-19 (a few samples of this study predate the infection). Cell type and time point are not known.

Here the CDR3 DNA reads TGTGCCAGCAGCGGGATGGGTGGCTACACCTTC. Protein: CASSGMGGYTF. The gene calls are TRBV5-5 and TRBJ1-2; no clear D gene. The CDR3 is 11 amino acids. Trimming removed 4 bases from V and 7 bases from J, with 8 bases in between. The germline CDR1 and CDR2 sequences are SGHKS and YYEKEE (reference sequence).